These 12 T cell receptor beta chains were sequenced from one sample in a study of blood T cells in healthy people across ages. Then a second PCR, running roughly 7 to 11 cycles, was carried out with a sample-barcoded 5' primer and a J-beta primer mix. TCRdb re-analysed the 5' RACE reads in MiXCR, keeping a single row per CDR3 protein. In the table there are 1.5 million or so distinct CDR3 sequences, around 42% of which are singletons. Sequencing was carried out using blood. These receptors came from a woman under 30 in good health.

This clonotype was observed a handful of times. This chain joins TRBV7-2 and TRBJ1-4; 7 nucleotides agree with TRBD1. Germline V CDR1 and CDR2: SGHTA, FQGNSA. The CDR3 loop spans 16 amino acids. J was trimmed by 7 bases and V by 1 base; bases with no gene match: 9. CDR3 residues: CASSLVGGAGGEKLFF. The CDR3, as DNA: TGTGCCAGCAGCTTAGTCGGGGGGGCAGGGGGTGAAAAACTGTTTTTT.

The chain is built from TRBV7-3 and TRBJ2-7, with unresolved D. V was cut by 5 bases and J by 7 bases, with 12 bases left in between. Germline V gene data show CDR1 as SGHTA and CDR2 as FQGTGA. The CDR3 is made up of 12 amino acids. The CDR3 reads CASSLFRSEQYF. The CDR3, as DNA: TGTGCCAGCAGCCTATTCCGATCAGAGCAGTACTTC.

The chain joins TRBV6-4 to TRBJ2-6, with 8 bases identical to TRBD1. CDR1 is MRHNA, CDR2 SNTAGT, per germline. V shed 6 bases and J 2 bases; nucleotides not matched to a gene: 9. The CDR3 length is 17 residues. CDR3 bases: TGTGCCAGCAGCAAGGACAGGGATGTTGCTGGGGCCAACGTCCTGACTTTC. As protein: CASSKDRDVAGANVLTF.

V is TRBV7-9 and J is TRBJ2-7, with a possible D match to TRBD2 (5 bases). The CDR3 has 14 amino acids. The germline gives CDR1 SEHNR, CDR2 FQNEAQ (reference sequence). V was pared by 1 base and J by 0 bases, with 7 bases between. The CDR3 reads CASSLERISYEQYF. CDR3 DNA sequence: TGTGCCAGCAGCTTAGAGCGGATCTCCTACGAGCAGTACTTC.

This clonotype has more than one count but fewer than ten. The rearrangement uses TRBV5-5 and TRBJ2-7, with D possibly being TRBD1 or TRBD2 (5 bases each). The ends were cut back, 0 bases at V and 3 bases at J, with 13 bases in the middle. The CDR3 consists of 15 residues. CDR1 is SGHKS, CDR2 YYEKEE, per germline (reference sequence). The CDR3 DNA reads as TGTGCCAGCAGCTTGGGGGGGACGGACGTCTACGAGCAGTACTTC. It yields the protein CASSLGGTDVYEQYF.

This clonotype was counted a few times. The rearrangement joins TRBV5-1 to TRBJ1-2, with TRBD1 matching over 8 bases. The CDR3 extends over 16 amino acids. The V gene's germline CDR1 is SGHRS and CDR2 YFSETQ. Trimming took 2 bases from V and 0 from J; bases not matched to a gene: 6. CDR3 region: CASSFQGAGANYGYTF. CDR3 coding DNA: TGCGCCAGCAGCTTTCAGGGGGCAGGAGCTAACTATGGCTACACCTTC.

This clonotype has a single count. This rearrangement joins TRBV5-4 to TRBJ2-5, with TRBD1 matching 9 bases. Germline CDR1 reads SGHNT; CDR2 reads YYREEE (reference sequence). J gave up 1 base and V 4 bases, and 8 bases lay outside the gene matches. CDR3 size: 16 residues. CDR3 sequence: CASSPGQGDVQETQYF. The CDR3 nucleotides are TGTGCCAGCAGCCCGGGACAGGGCGATGTCCAAGAGACCCAGTACTTC.

V gene TRBV5-1 combines with J gene TRBJ2-4; TRBD1 agrees at 7 bases. Gene TRBJ2-7 matches the end of the DNA better, so the J call may be wrong. This CDR3 has 13 residues. In germline, CDR1 is SGHRS, CDR2 YFSETQ. In nucleotides, the CDR3 is TGCGCCAGCAGCGTGACAGGGAAGGACGAGCAGTACTTC. This gives the protein CASSVTGKDEQYF.

A few counts support this clonotype. The chain recombines TRBV7-9 with TRBJ2-3; TRBD1 is a possible D gene (5 bases). Germline lookup yields CDR1 SEHNR and CDR2 FQNEAQ (reference sequence). This CDR3 region has 13 residues. The V end lost 8 bases, the J end lost 4 bases, and 13 bases lay between the germline ends. The CDR3 loop is CASSDQGPDTQYF. Written as DNA, the CDR3 is TGTGCCAGCTCCGATCAGGGCCCAGATACGCAGTATTTT.

The V and J genes are TRBV20-1 and TRBJ1-3; TRBD1 is a possible D gene (5 bases). The CDR3 runs to 13 residues. Germline CDR1 reads DFQATT; CDR2 reads SNEGSKA (reference sequence). The V end lost 0 bases, the J end lost 3 bases, and 6 bases lay between the germline ends. The CDR3 sequence: CSAREGLGNTIYF. The CDR3 DNA reads as TGCAGTGCTAGAGAGGGGCTTGGAAACACCATATATTTT.

CDR3 DNA: TGTGCCAGCCATCCTGACAGATACCAAGAGACCCAGTACTTC. It is translated as CASHPDRYQETQYF. This rearrangement joins TRBV6-6 to TRBJ2-5, with D maybe TRBD1 (5 bases). The CDR3 is 14 residues long. V lost 8 bases and J lost 0, with 13 bases in between. Germline V lookup: CDR1 MNHNY, CDR2 SVGAGI (reference sequence).

This clonotype has a handful of counts. V and J are TRBV27 and TRBJ2-5; D is possibly TRBD2 (5 bases). Matching the DNA end better, TRBJ2-7 makes the J call doubtful. The CDR3 has 13 residues. Looked up from germline, CDR1 is MNHEY and CDR2 is SMNVEV (reference sequence). The CDR3 sequence: CASSPYSGSEQYF. The DNA for the CDR3 is TGTGCCAGCAGCCCCTATAGTGGGAGCGAGCAGTACTTC.